A single sample gave rise to the 2 T cell receptor beta chains below, sequenced in a study of metastatic and nonmetastatic thyroid tumors. All patients were untreated before thyroid surgery. MiXCR reprocessed the PCR reads for TCRdb. The data hold around 52,000 clones, with less than 30% observed a single time. The sample consisted of blood. The receptors originated from a female donor with papillary thyroid cancer or a benign thyroid nodule (not recorded which). Some clones in this sample may be carry-over from other donors' samples.

The chain uses TRBV7-3 and TRBJ2-1; no reliable D call. CDR3 length: 12 residues. V lost 4 bases and J 7 bases, leaving 8 bases between the germline ends. The germline gives CDR1 SGHTA, CDR2 FQGTGA. The CDR3 spells CASSSSVNEQFF. The DNA for the CDR3 is TGTGCCAGCAGCTCCTCAGTTAATGAGCAGTTCTTC.

The V call is TRBV19, the J call TRBJ1-1; D is undetermined. This CDR3 has 13 amino acids. The ends were cut back, 3 bases at V and 0 bases at J, with 5 bases in the middle. The germline V gene has CDR1 LNHDA and CDR2 SQIVND (reference sequence). CDR3 loop: CASSISVNTEAFF. The CDR3 region has the DNA TGTGCCAGTAGTATTAGCGTGAACACTGAAGCTTTCTTT.